A selection of T cell receptor beta chains follows, all from one sample in a study of OX40 agonist ivuxolimab in advanced cancers. TCRdb's copy holds only in-frame clones and misses some; the assay was immunoSEQ multiplex PCR. This sample has some 61,000 clones, with roughly 80% found just once. Sequences were derived from CD4+ or CD8+ T cells sorted from blood, sampled in a trial of the OX40 agonist ivuxolimab. The source of these receptors is an adult with an advanced solid tumor such as melanoma, head and neck, liver or kidney cancer. Each CDR3 is given with its conserved first and last residue. D genes are given only for firm matches. Only some rows state a clone size, as once, few, many or a class for expanded clones.

v_gene	abundance	d_gene	j_gene	CDR3aa	CDR3nt
TRBV7-8	-	-	TRBJ1-6	CASSLFTGFSYNSPLHF	TGTGCCAGCAGCTTATTTACAGGGTTTTCCTATAATTCACCCCTCCACTTT
TRBV12-5	once	-	TRBJ2-1	CASGFLLGNEQFF	TGTGCTAGTGGTTTTCTGCTGGGCAATGAGCAGTTCTTC
TRBV10-2	once	TRBD2	TRBJ2-5	CASNIAGQETQYF	TGCGCCAGCAACATAGCGGGGCAAGAGACCCAGTACTTC
TRBV7-8	medium-sized	-	TRBJ2-3	CASSPSGTDTQYF	TGTGCCAGCAGCCCTTCCGGCACAGATACGCAGTATTTT
TRBV2	-	TRBD2	TRBJ2-3	CASSPGTSEADTQYF	TGTGCCAGCAGTCCCGGGACTAGCGAAGCAGATACGCAGTATTTT
TRBV7-2	once	-	TRBJ2-7	CASSGALGMRSYEQYF	TGTGCCAGCAGCGGAGCTTTAGGGATGAGGTCCTACGAGCAGTACTTC
TRBV5-6	-	TRBD1	TRBJ1-6	CASSFGQGDSPLHF	TGTGCCAGCAGCTTCGGCCAGGGGGATTCACCCCTCCACTTT
TRBV9	-	-	TRBJ2-5	CASSVTGVQETQYF	TGTGCCAGCAGCGTAACTGGGGTCCAAGAGACCCAGTACTTC
TRBV15	-	-	TRBJ1-1	CATSRDRVSTEAFF	TGTGCCACCAGCAGAGACAGGGTGTCCACTGAAGCTTTCTTT
TRBV10-2	-	TRBD1	TRBJ1-1	CASSGTGALEAFF	TGCGCCAGCAGCGGGACAGGGGCGCTGGAAGCTTTCTTT
TRBV10-1	-	-	TRBJ1-1	CASGLTGGAFF	TGCGCCAGCGGATTGACAGGAGGCGCTTTCTTT
TRBV28	-	-	TRBJ2-1	CASSLRFQEQQFF	TGTGCCAGCAGTTTGAGGTTCCAAGAGCAGCAGTTCTTC
TRBV7-9	-	-	TRBJ2-7	CASSRGDAYEQYF	TGTGCCAGCAGCCGCGGAGACGCATACGAGCAGTACTTC
TRBV7-3	-	-	TRBJ1-5	CASSTQRNQPQHF	TGTGCCAGCAGCACCCAGAGGAATCAGCCCCAGCATTTT
TRBV15	-	-	TRBJ1-1	CATSREMGGGSATEAFF	TGTGCCACCAGCAGGGAGATGGGAGGGGGATCGGCCACTGAAGCTTTCTTT
TRBV12-5	few	TRBD1	TRBJ2-5	CASGLSATTGLETQYF	TGTGCTAGTGGTTTGTCCGCTACGACAGGGTTGGAGACCCAGTACTTC
TRBV28	once	-	TRBJ2-5	CASSFASETQYF	TGTGCCAGCAGTTTCGCGTCGGAGACCCAGTACTTC
TRBV7-6	once	TRBD1	TRBJ1-1	CASSLAGGGTEAFF	TGTGCCAGCAGCTTAGCAGGGGGCGGGACTGAAGCTTTCTTT
TRBV18	-	-	TRBJ1-1	CASSPRSGDANTEAFF	TGTGCCAGCTCACCCCGAAGCGGGGACGCAAACACTGAAGCTTTCTTT
TRBV28	-	-	TRBJ1-5	CASTKLGGLDQPQHF	TGTGCCAGCACCAAACTTGGGGGTCTTGATCAGCCCCAGCATTTT
TRBV19	-	-	TRBJ2-2	CASSISAGNFAELFF	TGTGCCAGTAGTATTTCGGCAGGGAATTTTGCGGAGCTGTTTTTT
TRBV19	-	-	TRBJ1-5	CASSYGSGYSNQPQHF	TGTGCCAGTAGTTACGGAAGCGGCTATAGCAATCAGCCCCAGCATTTT
TRBV6-6	-	TRBD2	TRBJ2-1	CASARAGGNNEQFF	TGTGCCAGCGCTCGAGCGGGAGGGAACAATGAGCAGTTCTTC
TRBV5-1	-	TRBD2	TRBJ2-5	CASSSGTSDQETQYF	TGCGCCAGCAGTTCCGGGACTAGCGACCAAGAGACCCAGTACTTC
TRBV6-1	-	-	TRBJ2-3	CASSRQASTDTQYF	TGTGCCAGCAGTCGACAGGCAAGCACAGATACGCAGTATTTT
TRBV20-1	once	-	TRBJ2-7	CSASWGDEQYF	TGCAGTGCTAGCTGGGGCGACGAGCAGTACTTC
TRBV18	few	TRBD2	TRBJ2-7	CASSPSSGRSYEQYF	TGTGCCAGCTCACCATCAAGCGGGAGGTCCTACGAGCAGTACTTC
TRBV6-5	-	-	TRBJ1-1	CASSYGGWDTEAFF	TGTGCCAGCAGTTACGGGGGCTGGGACACTGAAGCTTTCTTT
TRBV11-1	-	-	TRBJ1-6	CASSKQGYSYNSPLHF	TGTGCCAGCAGCAAGCAAGGCTACTCCTATAATTCACCCCTCCACTTT
TRBV9	-	TRBD1	TRBJ1-2	CASSVGQHYGYTF	TGTGCCAGCAGCGTGGGACAGCACTATGGCTACACCTTC
TRBV9	-	-	TRBJ1-2	CASSVAGAGDSGYTF	TGTGCCAGCAGCGTAGCAGGGGCAGGGGATTCCGGCTACACCTTC
TRBV4-1	-	-	TRBJ1-4	CASSQDPRGGEKLFF	TGCGCCAGCAGCCAAGATCCCAGGGGCGGCGAAAAACTGTTTTTT
TRBV7-8	-	-	TRBJ1-4	CASSPPGRLNEKLFF	TGTGCCAGCAGCCCACCGGGACGGCTTAATGAAAAACTGTTTTTT
TRBV2	-	-	TRBJ2-1	CASKVGTNAYNEQFF	TGTGCCAGCAAAGTAGGGACCAATGCCTACAATGAGCAGTTCTTC
TRBV30	-	-	TRBJ1-5	CAWSLQGHQPQHF	TGTGCCTGGAGTTTACAGGGCCATCAGCCCCAGCATTTT
TRBV5-1	few	TRBD1	TRBJ1-4	CASSTGGFDEKLFF	TGCGCCAGCAGCACAGGGGGCTTTGATGAAAAACTGTTTTTT
TRBV19	-	-	TRBJ1-5	CASSIDTAYGTQPQHF	TGTGCCAGTAGTATAGATACGGCCTACGGTACTCAGCCCCAGCATTTT
TRBV15	-	-	TRBJ1-2	CATSGNLGSSINYGYTF	TGTGCCACCAGCGGGAACCTTGGGTCTTCCATTAACTATGGCTACACCTTC
TRBV27	-	TRBD2	TRBJ2-3	CASSYGLAIADTQYF	TGTGCCAGCAGCTATGGACTAGCGATTGCAGATACGCAGTATTTT
TRBV19	-	-	TRBJ2-3	CASSIQSTDTQYF	TGTGCCAGTAGTATCCAGAGCACAGATACGCAGTATTTT
TRBV4-1	-	-	TRBJ1-5	CASSQELGTGQPQHF	TGCGCCAGCAGCCAGGAACTGGGTACAGGTCAGCCCCAGCATTTT
TRBV28	-	-	TRBJ1-3	CASFSTGTASSGNTIYF	TGTGCCAGCTTTTCCACCGGGACGGCGAGCTCTGGAAACACCATATATTTT
TRBV7-9	-	TRBD2	TRBJ2-1	CASSLVSFGGGIYNEQFF	TGTGCCAGCAGCTTAGTCTCGTTTGGCGGGGGGATTTACAATGAGCAGTTCTTC
TRBV4-1	once	-	TRBJ2-2	CASSQAGSNTGELFF	TGCGCCAGCAGCCAAGCGGGGTCGAACACCGGGGAGCTGTTTTTT
TRBV27	-	TRBD1	TRBJ2-7	CASSWDRRREQYF	TGTGCCAGCAGTTGGGACAGGCGTCGAGAGCAGTACTTC
TRBV2	-	-	TRBJ2-7	CASSAGTYEQYF	TGTGCCAGCAGTGCAGGGACCTACGAGCAGTACTTC
TRBV21-1	-	-	TRBJ1-1	CASRAFVEHTEAFF	TGTGCCAGCCGCGCGTTCGTGGAACACACTGAAGCTTTCTTT
TRBV10-1	medium-sized	TRBD1	TRBJ2-7	CASSEPGQGIDEQYF	TGCGCCAGCAGTGAGCCGGGACAGGGTATCGACGAGCAGTACTTC
TRBV19	-	-	TRBJ2-7	CASSAAGRAGEQYF	TGTGCCAGTAGTGCAGCCGGCCGGGCTGGCGAGCAGTACTTC
TRBV6-5	once	TRBD1	TRBJ2-7	CASSYWQGALYEQYF	TGTGCCAGCAGTTATTGGCAGGGGGCCCTCTACGAGCAGTACTTC
TRBV7-3	-	TRBD1	TRBJ2-7	CASSSLGWTGATEQYF	TGTGCCAGCAGCTCATTAGGGTGGACAGGGGCTACGGAGCAGTACTTC
TRBV19	-	-	TRBJ1-2	CASSIVGGNYGYTF	TGTGCCAGTAGTATAGTAGGCGGGAACTATGGCTACACCTTC
TRBV2	-	-	TRBJ2-1	CASSEQGGENEQFF	TGTGCCAGCAGTGAACAGGGGGGTGAAAATGAGCAGTTCTTC
TRBV10-3	once	-	TRBJ2-1	CAISESTIGNEQFF	TGTGCCATCAGTGAGTCGACGATCGGCAATGAGCAGTTCTTC